This TCR beta chain was captured in a study of shared clonotypes between healthy human individuals. Points from the study as a whole: Non-shared clonotypes showed lower generation probabilities than clonotypes common to all four donors.

Generated by immunoSEQ multiplex PCR, the TCRdb table keeps only in-frame clones and is missing some. The table records roughly 2,000,000 clones, just under 95% of them present only once. CD8 cells regarded as naive lacked CD45RO, were positively chosen for CCR7, and omitted terminally differentiated effector memory CD45RA+ cells. Comment on this clone: The antigen remains undetermined. Distinct nucleotide sequences in the sample also encode this CDR3.

Sequenced input: naive CD8+ T cells sorted from blood. The TCR was taken from a man younger than 30 in good health.

Here the CDR3 reads CASSPDSAEAFF. In nucleotides, the CDR3 is TGCGCCAGCAGCCCCGATTCGGCTGAAGCTTTCTTT. The chain carries TRBV5-1 and TRBJ1-1; no clear D. Trimming left V 4 bases short and J 6 bases short, with 10 bases between. Germline values: CDR1 SGHRS, CDR2 YFSETQ. The CDR3 runs 12 residues.